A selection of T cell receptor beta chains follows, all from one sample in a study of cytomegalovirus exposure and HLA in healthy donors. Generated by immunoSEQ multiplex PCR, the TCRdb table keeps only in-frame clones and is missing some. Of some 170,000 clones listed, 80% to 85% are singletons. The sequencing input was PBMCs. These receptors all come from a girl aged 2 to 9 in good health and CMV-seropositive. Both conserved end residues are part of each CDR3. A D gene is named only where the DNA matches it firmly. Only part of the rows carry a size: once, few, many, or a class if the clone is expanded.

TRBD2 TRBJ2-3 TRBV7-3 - TGTGCCAGCCAACGGCTAGCGGGGACAGATACGCAGTATTTT CASQRLAGTDTQYF
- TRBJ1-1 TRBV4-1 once TGCGCCAGCAGCCAAGCGGTCATGAACACTGAAGCTTTCTTT CASSQAVMNTEAFF
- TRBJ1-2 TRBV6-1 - TGTGCCAGCAGTGAAGCTCCGGGTCTCTATGGCTACACCTTC CASSEAPGLYGYTF
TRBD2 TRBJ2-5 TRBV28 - TGTGCCAGCAGGTTGGGGGGGGGAGGGGAGACCCAGTACTTC CASRLGGGGETQYF
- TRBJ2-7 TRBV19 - TGTGCCAGTAGTATGACGGCCGGGTACGAGCAGTACTTC CASSMTAGYEQYF
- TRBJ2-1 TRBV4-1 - TGCGCCAGCAGCCAAGAATGGGGCAGGGGGGCTACGCCGCAGTTCTTC CASSQEWGRGATPQFF
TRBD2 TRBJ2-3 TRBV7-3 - TGTGCCAGCAGCCCGACTAGCGGGAAACAAAATACGCAGTATTTT CASSPTSGKQNTQYF
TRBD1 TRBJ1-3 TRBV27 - TGTGCCAGCAGTTTGACCACAGGGGGCGCTGGAAACACCATATATTTT CASSLTTGGAGNTIYF
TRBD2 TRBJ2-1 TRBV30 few TGTGCCTGGAGTACCGGGACTAGCGCTTACAATGAGCAGTTCTTC CAWSTGTSAYNEQFF
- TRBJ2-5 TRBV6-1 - TGTGCCAGCAGTGAAGCGGTCCTACAGGCAGAGACCCAGTACTTC CASSEAVLQAETQYF
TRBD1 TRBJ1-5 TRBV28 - TGTGCCAGCAGTCTGCAAGGGGGCGTTCAGCCCCAGCATTTT CASSLQGGVQPQHF
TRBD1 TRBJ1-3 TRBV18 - TGTGCCAGCTCCCGGGACAGGGTATCCTCTGGAAACACCATATATTTT CASSRDRVSSGNTIYF
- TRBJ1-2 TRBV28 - TGTGCCAGCAGTCCGGGGTGGGGCTACACCTTC CASSPGWGYTF
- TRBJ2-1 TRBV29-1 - TGCAGCGTCCCCTCCTACTATGGAAGAAGAAATGAGCAGTTCTTC CSVPSYYGRRNEQFF
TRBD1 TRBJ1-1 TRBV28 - TGTGCCAGCAGGGACAGGGGGCGGGTTTGGTATGACACTGAAGCTTTCTTT CASRDRGRVWYDTEAFF
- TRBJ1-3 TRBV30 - TGTGCCTGGAGTGGATTCGAAGGACAACGGTACGGAAACACCATATATTTT CAWSGFEGQRYGNTIYF
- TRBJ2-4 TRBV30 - TGTGCCTGGAGGGGAGCTTGGAGCTTAGCCAAAAACATTCAGTACTTC CAWRGAWSLAKNIQYF
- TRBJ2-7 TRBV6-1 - TGTGCCAGTGGACTCGCGACTAGGCTCCCCCACGAGCAGTACTTC CASGLATRLPHEQYF
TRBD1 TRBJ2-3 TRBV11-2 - TGTGCCAGCAGCTTGACCGGGACAGGGCCAGATACGCAGTATTTT CASSLTGTGPDTQYF
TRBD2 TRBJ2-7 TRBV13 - TGTGCCAGCAGCGTACTAGCGGGGAATCTGGAGCAGTACTTC CASSVLAGNLEQYF
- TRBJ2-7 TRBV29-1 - TGCAGCGTCCCCGGGGTTTCCGCGTACGAGCAGTACTTC CSVPGVSAYEQYF
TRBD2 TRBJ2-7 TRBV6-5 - TGTGCCAGCAGTTACTCGGCTAGCGGGAGCTCCTACGAGCAGTACTTC CASSYSASGSSYEQYF
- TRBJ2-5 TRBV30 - TGTGCTTCTACGGGGAGCTGGACCCAGTACTTC CASTGSWTQYF
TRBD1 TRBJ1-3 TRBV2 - TGTGCCAGCAGCGTCACAGGGGGCGCTGGAAACACCATATATTTT CASSVTGGAGNTIYF
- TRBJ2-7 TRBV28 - TGTGCCAGCAGTTCCTATATCTACGAGCAGTACTTC CASSSYIYEQYF
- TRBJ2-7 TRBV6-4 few TGTGCCCCGTTCGGGAACTACGAGCAGTACTTC CAPFGNYEQYF
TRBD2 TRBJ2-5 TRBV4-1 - TGCGCCAGCAGCCCCCCCATCCTAGCGGGAGAAGAAGAGACCCAGTACTTC CASSPPILAGEEETQYF
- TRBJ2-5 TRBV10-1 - TGCGCCAGCAATACAGGGAAGGGGGAGACCCAGTACTTC CASNTGKGETQYF
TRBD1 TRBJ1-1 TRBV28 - TGTGCCAGCAGTTATGCAGGGGGAACTGAAGCTTTCTTT CASSYAGGTEAFF
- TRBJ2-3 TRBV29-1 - TGCAGCGTTGAGCGCGGGACCACAGATACGCAGTATTTT CSVERGTTDTQYF
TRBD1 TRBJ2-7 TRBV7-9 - TGTGCCAGCAGCCTTGCCGGGACAGGGGCCTACGAGCAGTACTTC CASSLAGTGAYEQYF
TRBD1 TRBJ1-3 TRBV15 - TGTGCCACCAGCAGAGACCGGGGACAGGGGGCTGGAAACACCATATATTTT CATSRDRGQGAGNTIYF
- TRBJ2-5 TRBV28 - TGTGCCAGCGGGGTACAGGGCGGAGAGACCCAGTACTTC CASGVQGGETQYF
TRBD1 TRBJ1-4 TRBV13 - TGTGCCAGCAGCTTGGGACAGGGGGGGGAAAAACTGTTTTTT CASSLGQGGEKLFF
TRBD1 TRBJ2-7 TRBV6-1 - TGTGCCAGCAGTGAGGGACAGGGGGGTTCCTACGAGCAGTACTTC CASSEGQGGSYEQYF
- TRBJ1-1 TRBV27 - TGTGCCAGCAGTTTATTCCCGGGTTTCATGAACACTGAAGCTTTCTTT CASSLFPGFMNTEAFF
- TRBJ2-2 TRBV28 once TGTGCCAGCAGTTTATCCGGGACACATACCGGGGAGCTGTTTTTT CASSLSGTHTGELFF
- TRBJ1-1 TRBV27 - TGTGCCAGCAGTCCCTTAAATGCGGGGGGGGGAATGAACACTGAAGCTTTCTTT CASSPLNAGGGMNTEAFF
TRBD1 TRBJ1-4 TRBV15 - TGTGCCACCAGCAGAGACAGGGGGAATGAAAAACTGTTTTTT CATSRDRGNEKLFF
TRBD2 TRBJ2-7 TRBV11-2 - TGTGCCAGCAGCTTAGATCGGGGTGGGGGGGTTAACTCCTACGAGCAGTACTTC CASSLDRGGGVNSYEQYF
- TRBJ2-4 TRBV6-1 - TGTGCCAGCAGGTTGGGTACGGGGTCGGGCATTCAGTACTTC CASRLGTGSGIQYF
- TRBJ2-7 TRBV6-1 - TGTGCCAGCAGTGTAGAGGAGGGCTACGAGCAGTACTTC CASSVEEGYEQYF
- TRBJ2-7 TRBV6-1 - TGTGCCAGCAGTGATGGGAGCTACGAGCAGTACTTC CASSDGSYEQYF
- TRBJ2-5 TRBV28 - TGTGCCAGCAACCTAGGGAGTCCCCAAGAGACCCAGTACTTC CASNLGSPQETQYF
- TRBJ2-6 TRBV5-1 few TGCGCCAGCAGCCCTTCTGACAGGCGCTCTGGGGCCAACGTCCTGACTTTC CASSPSDRRSGANVLTF
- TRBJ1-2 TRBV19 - TGTGCCAGTAGTAACCAAACAGGGACCCAGGGCTACACCTTC CASSNQTGTQGYTF
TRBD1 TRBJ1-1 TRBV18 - TGTGCCAGCTCACTAGGGACAGGGGAGACTGAAGCTTTCTTT CASSLGTGETEAFF
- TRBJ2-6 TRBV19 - TGTGCCAGTAGTATAGCCCCACGGGTGGCTGGGGCCAACGTCCTGACTTTC CASSIAPRVAGANVLTF
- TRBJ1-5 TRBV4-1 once TGCGCCAGCAGCCAAGGGAGGGCCCGGGGGGGCAATCAGCCCCAGCATTTT CASSQGRARGGNQPQHF
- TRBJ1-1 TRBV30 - TGTGCCTGGACACAGGGAAGAACTGAAGCTTTCTTT CAWTQGRTEAFF
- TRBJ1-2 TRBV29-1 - TGCAGCGTTGAACTAAGGACGTCCGGGGGCTATGGCTACACCTTC CSVELRTSGGYGYTF
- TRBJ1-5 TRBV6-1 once TGTGCCAGCAGTGAAAGCGCCAGTCGTAGCAATCAGCCCCAGCATTTT CASSESASRSNQPQHF
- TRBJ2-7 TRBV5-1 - TGCGCCAGCAGCTTGGGGGGACTGACCTACGAGCAGTACTTC CASSLGGLTYEQYF
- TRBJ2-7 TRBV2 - TGTGCCAGCAGTGAAGCGCGAGCGGGTGGCGAGCAGTACTTC CASSEARAGGEQYF
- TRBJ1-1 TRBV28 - TGTGCCAGCAGTCCACTGCGTGTGAACACTGAAGCTTTCTTT CASSPLRVNTEAFF
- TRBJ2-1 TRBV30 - TGTGCCTGGAGTGTACTTTTCTTC CAWSVLFF